This TCR beta chain was obtained from a study of shared clonotypes between healthy human individuals. Study context: The donor group consisted of two women and three men, aged 18 to 49.

This clone was counted between two and nine times. The authors distributed each subset's genomic DNA evenly over several immunoSEQ plates. Unsorted PBMC replicate PCRs drew on about 290 ng DNA, representing some 30,000 T cell genomes. Original analysis: Quality scores were absent from the junction-only immunoSEQ sequences, so filtering differed. Libraries were prepared by immunoSEQ multiplex PCR; TCRdb keeps only in-frame clonotypes and omits some of them. For V, J and clone size, that table is used; D and trimming come from the DNA. The repertoire holds about 480,000 clones, with 70% to 80% as singletons. The source is a woman aged 40 to 50 in good health. Some clones in this sample may be carry-over from other donors' samples. The specimen was PBMCs.

The CDR3 reads CASSYQRMQYF. The CDR3 DNA reads TGTGCCAGCAGTTACCAGCGGATGCAGTACTTC. This rearrangement joins TRBV6-5 to TRBJ2-5; D perhaps matches TRBD2 (5 bases). Germline CDR1 reads MNHEY; CDR2 reads SVGAGI. CDR3 size: 11 residues. Deletions cut 2 bases from V and 11 bases from J, with 9 bases between.